Listed below are T cell receptor beta chains from one sample, sequenced in a study of B cell selection in AIRE deficiency. The assay was immunoSEQ multiplex PCR, and TCRdb's table has in-frame clones only and misses some. Of 20,000 to 25,000 clones listed, about 95% were seen once; the top ten hold less than 0.25%. The sequencing input was CD4+CD127+ conventional T cells sorted from PBMCs. These receptors originate from a human donor in good health. Each CDR3 is given with its conserved first and last residue. The order of the fields is V gene, D gene, J gene, clone size, CDR3 protein, CDR3 DNA. The D gene is left open where the match is weak. Some rows have no size entry. The others give once, few or many, or a class for an expanded clone.

TRBV10-3,TRBD2,TRBJ2-7,NA,CAITELADRGQYF,TGTGCCATCACGGAACTAGCGGACCGCGGGCAGTACTTC
TRBV28,TRBD1,TRBJ1-2,NA,CAIEPGQGTYGYTF,TGTGCCATAGAACCGGGACAGGGGACCTATGGCTACACCTTC
TRBV6-4,NA,TRBJ2-3,NA,CASSDSLRAQYF,TGTGCCAGCAGTGACTCACTTCGTGCGCAGTATTTT
TRBV11-3,NA,TRBJ2-5,NA,CASSLSQDTFQETQYF,TGTGCCAGCAGCCTATCCCAGGACACGTTTCAAGAGACCCAGTACTTC
TRBV2,NA,TRBJ1-5,NA,CASNREPNQPQHF,TGTGCCAGCAACAGGGAACCCAATCAGCCCCAGCATTTT
TRBV9,TRBD2,TRBJ2-1,NA,CASSVVGTNPNNEQFF,TGTGCCAGCAGCGTAGTTGGGACTAACCCGAACAATGAGCAGTTCTTC
TRBV5-8,TRBD2,TRBJ2-7,NA,CASSRREANYEQYF,TGTGCCAGCAGCCGCCGGGAGGCCAACTACGAGCAGTACTTC
TRBV25-1,NA,TRBJ1-6,NA,CASSEGGAGGSPLHF,TGTGCCAGCAGTGAAGGCGGAGCCGGGGGATCACCCCTCCACTTT
TRBV18,NA,TRBJ1-5,NA,CASSRDPTALSNQPQHF,TGTGCCAGCTCCCGGGACCCGACGGCTTTGAGCAATCAGCCCCAGCATTTT
TRBV6-6,NA,TRBJ1-2,NA,CASSLQGPNYGYTF,TGTGCCAGCAGTTTACAGGGACCTAACTATGGCTACACCTTC
TRBV11-3,TRBD2,TRBJ2-1,NA,CASSFTLAGNNEQFF,TGTGCCAGCAGCTTCACCCTAGCGGGAAACAATGAGCAGTTCTTC
TRBV5-3,NA,TRBJ2-7,NA,CARSLGIAWTYEQYF,TGTGCCAGAAGCTTAGGCATAGCTTGGACCTACGAGCAGTACTTC
TRBV2,NA,TRBJ2-5,NA,CASSEVEYQETQYF,TGTGCCAGCAGTGAAGTGGAGTACCAAGAGACCCAGTACTTC
TRBV4-3,NA,TRBJ2-2,NA,CASSPFFGGNTGELFF,TGCGCCAGCAGCCCCTTTTTCGGGGGGAACACCGGGGAGCTGTTTTTT
TRBV11-3,TRBD2,TRBJ2-1,NA,CASSSSGSSYNEQFF,TGTGCCAGCAGCTCTAGCGGGAGCTCCTACAATGAGCAGTTCTTC
TRBV28,TRBD2,TRBJ2-7,NA,CASSLRAAGSEQYF,TGTGCCAGCAGTTTACGTGCAGCGGGAAGTGAGCAGTACTTC
TRBV19,NA,TRBJ1-2,NA,CASSIRTSDGYTF,TGTGCCAGTAGTATTCGGACATCCGATGGCTACACCTTC
TRBV4-1,NA,TRBJ1-1,NA,CASSPIGRYMNTEAFF,TGCGCCAGCAGCCCTATTGGACGGTACATGAACACTGAAGCTTTCTTT
TRBV27,NA,TRBJ1-4,NA,CASSLYWGTNEKLFF,TGTGCCAGCAGTTTATACTGGGGAACTAATGAAAAACTGTTTTTT
TRBV11-3,NA,TRBJ2-2,NA,CASSLGGSGELFF,TGTGCCAGCAGCTTAGGGGGGTCCGGGGAGCTGTTTTTT
TRBV7-3,TRBD1,TRBJ1-1,NA,CASSPGQLGTEAFF,TGTGCCAGCAGCCCGGGACAGTTGGGCACTGAAGCTTTCTTT
TRBV19,NA,TRBJ1-4,NA,CASSKGAGKEKLFF,TGTGCCAGTAGTAAAGGGGCAGGGAAGGAAAAACTGTTTTTT
TRBV9,TRBD2,TRBJ2-2,NA,CASSVGLAGTNTGELFF,TGTGCCAGCAGCGTAGGACTAGCGGGAACGAACACCGGGGAGCTGTTTTTT
TRBV7-9,TRBD1,TRBJ2-7,NA,CASSSWTGEEQYF,TGTGCCAGCAGCTCCTGGACAGGCGAGGAGCAGTACTTC
TRBV10-3,NA,TRBJ2-7,NA,CAISESGYAYEQYF,TGTGCCATCAGTGAGTCGGGCTACGCCTACGAGCAGTACTTC
TRBV19,NA,TRBJ1-1,NA,CASSIDGRASAFF,TGTGCCAGTAGTATAGATGGGCGGGCGTCAGCTTTCTTT
TRBV7-6,NA,TRBJ2-5,NA,CASSFFPRGGVGETQYF,TGTGCCAGCAGCTTTTTCCCCCGCGGGGGCGTGGGGGAGACCCAGTACTTC
TRBV28,TRBD1,TRBJ2-3,NA,CASSLRGGGTDTQYF,TGTGCCAGCAGTTTAAGAGGGGGCGGGACAGATACGCAGTATTTT
TRBV6-1,NA,TRBJ1-5,NA,CASSLARGAGQPQHF,TGTGCCAGCAGTCTGGCGCGGGGCGCGGGGCAGCCCCAGCATTTT
TRBV29-1,TRBD2,TRBJ2-1,few,CSVEQAGLRNEQFF,TGCAGCGTTGAACAAGCGGGACTCAGGAATGAGCAGTTCTTC
TRBV5-6,TRBD2,TRBJ2-5,NA,CASSFSGSRETQYF,TGTGCCAGCAGCTTTAGCGGGAGTAGAGAGACCCAGTACTTC
TRBV29-1,TRBD1,TRBJ2-7,NA,CSVDGGQGYSEQYF,TGCAGCGTTGATGGGGGACAGGGATATAGCGAGCAGTACTTC
TRBV6-1,NA,TRBJ1-1,NA,CASSRQDLNTEAFF,TGTGCCAGCAGTCGACAGGACCTGAACACTGAAGCTTTCTTT
TRBV5-1,NA,TRBJ2-7,NA,CASSLAPSYEQYF,TGCGCCAGCAGCTTGGCCCCCTCCTACGAGCAGTACTTC
TRBV7-2,NA,TRBJ2-7,NA,CASSPQTSSYEQYF,TGTGCCAGCAGCCCTCAAACGAGCTCCTACGAGCAGTACTTC
TRBV7-9,NA,TRBJ2-7,few,CASSVIGRLVDEQYF,TGTGCCAGCAGCGTAATCGGCCGCTTGGTCGACGAGCAGTACTTC
TRBV2,NA,TRBJ2-5,once,CASRVTRGETQYF,TGTGCCAGCAGAGTGACGCGGGGAGAGACCCAGTACTTC
TRBV19,NA,TRBJ2-7,NA,CASSGQGISYEQYF,TGTGCCAGTAGCGGGCAGGGGATCTCGTACGAGCAGTACTTC
TRBV6-5,TRBD2,TRBJ2-5,once,CASSNSGSGETQYF,TGTGCCAGCAGTAATAGCGGGAGTGGAGAGACCCAGTACTTC
TRBV7-9,NA,TRBJ1-5,NA,CASSLGRGQPQHF,TGTGCCAGCAGCTTGGGTCGTGGTCAGCCCCAGCATTTT
TRBV7-2,NA,TRBJ2-3,NA,CASSLVGDTDTQYF,TGTGCCAGCAGCTTAGTCGGAGACACAGATACGCAGTATTTT
TRBV4-3,NA,TRBJ1-5,NA,CASSQEGFPDQPQHF,TGCGCCAGCAGCCAAGAGGGGTTTCCCGATCAGCCCCAGCATTTT
TRBV10-3,NA,TRBJ2-7,NA,CAIKGGNEQYF,TGTGCCATCAAAGGCGGTAACGAGCAGTACTTC
TRBV18,NA,TRBJ2-7,NA,CASSPPGFLGQGGDEQYF,TGTGCCAGCTCACCACCAGGATTTTTAGGGCAGGGGGGCGACGAGCAGTACTTC
TRBV6-1,NA,TRBJ1-1,NA,CASSERRGGNTEAFF,TGTGCCAGCAGTGAACGTCGGGGGGGGAACACTGAAGCTTTCTTT
TRBV6-1,NA,TRBJ2-6,NA,CASSASGANVLTF,TGTGCCAGCAGTGCCTCTGGGGCCAACGTCCTGACTTTC
TRBV9,NA,TRBJ2-2,NA,CASNVDPLNTGELFF,TGTGCCAGCAACGTGGACCCCTTGAACACCGGGGAGCTGTTTTTT
TRBV5-1,NA,TRBJ2-5,NA,CASSSGGQLQETQYF,TGCGCCAGCAGCTCCGGGGGACAACTACAAGAGACCCAGTACTTC
TRBV6-5,NA,TRBJ1-5,NA,CASRERVSYQPQHF,TGTGCCAGCAGGGAAAGGGTGTCCTATCAGCCCCAGCATTTT
TRBV9,NA,TRBJ2-7,NA,CASSVEVTSYEQYF,TGTGCCAGCAGCGTAGAAGTCACTTCCTACGAGCAGTACTTC
TRBV5-8,TRBD2,TRBJ2-5,NA,CASSLLVTSGRGETQYF,TGTGCCAGCAGCTTGTTGGTAACTAGCGGGAGAGGAGAGACCCAGTACTTC
TRBV5-8,NA,TRBJ2-5,NA,CASSLASNPEETQYF,TGTGCCAGCAGCTTGGCCTCCAATCCTGAAGAGACCCAGTACTTC
TRBV27,NA,TRBJ1-2,NA,CASSTEPGINYGYTF,TGTGCCAGCTCCACGGAGCCGGGAATTAACTATGGCTACACCTTC
TRBV4-3,TRBD1,TRBJ2-1,NA,CASSQDEGARYNEQFF,TGCGCCAGCAGCCAAGATGAGGGGGCCCGATACAATGAGCAGTTCTTC